A single sample is the source of the 26 T cell receptor beta chains below, sequenced in a study of vaccination effects on CD4 cells after COVID-19. The antigens of these receptors remain unknown. Before any sequencing was done, the ViraFEST assay used viral peptide pools to expand antigen-specific CD4+ T cells. Researchers isolated CD4+ T cells once less than twelve days of culture had elapsed. TCRdb's table, derived via immunoSEQ multiplex PCR, lists solely in-frame clones and lacks some. This table has 14,000 or so clones, approximately 82% appearing once. The sample consisted of CD4+ T cells from PBMCs cultured with HCoV-229E spike peptides, taken before COVID-19 vaccination. Receptor source: a human donor who received a COVID-19 vaccine.

This rearrangement joins TRBV27 to TRBJ1-6; D remains ambiguous. Germline CDR1 and CDR2: MNHEY and SMNVEV (reference sequence). CDR3 length: 15 residues. With 6 bases removed from V and 8 bases from J, the gap between germline ends came to 17 bases. Here the CDR3 reads CASRPRSPEHSPLHF. CDR3 nucleotide sequence: TGTGCCAGCAGACCGAGAAGCCCAGAACATTCACCCCTCCACTTT.

This chain joins TRBV5-1 and TRBJ1-3; unclear D gene. The V gene lost 0 bases and the J gene lost 2 bases, with 9 bases spanning the gap. This CDR3 region has 15 residues. Per germline, CDR1 SGHRS and CDR2 YFSETQ. CDR3 protein: CASSLEPSTGNTIYF. The DNA of the CDR3 is TGCGCCAGCAGCTTGGAACCGAGCACTGGAAACACCATATATTTT.

A few counts support this clone. The V gene is TRBV6-5, the J gene TRBJ2-2, with D possibly being TRBD2 (5 bases). In germline, CDR1 is MNHEY, CDR2 SVGAGI. V shed 0 bases and J shed 3 bases, with 11 bases lying between them. The CDR3 consists of 16 residues. The CDR3 DNA sequence: TGTGCCAGCAGTTACTCGAAGTCAGCGGACACCGGGGAGCTGTTTTTT. Translation: CASSYSKSADTGELFF.

V usage is TRBV19 and J usage is TRBJ2-4; the D gene is possibly TRBD1 (5 bases). Deletions cut 4 bases from V and 4 bases from J, with 14 bases between. CDR3 size: 15 residues. Germline V lookup: CDR1 LNHDA, CDR2 SQIVND (reference sequence). CDR3 DNA sequence: TGTGCCAGTAGTAAGGCGACAGAGACAAAAAACATTCAGTACTTC. Translating gives CASSKATETKNIQYF.

This chain joins TRBV28 and TRBJ2-1; possibly TRBD2 for D (6 bases). The CDR3 sequence is 14 residues long. V shed 7 bases and J shed 6 bases, with 16 bases lying between them. Germline loops: CDR1 MDHEN, CDR2 SYDVKM. The CDR3 DNA is TGTGCCAGCAACCTCCCATTAGCGGCCAATGAGCAGTTCTTC. The encoded protein is CASNLPLAANEQFF.

The count of this clone is one. V and J are TRBV27 and TRBJ1-3, with D possibly being TRBD1 (5 bases). Germline V gene data show CDR1 as MNHEY and CDR2 as SMNVEV (reference sequence). V was trimmed by 6 bases and J by 3 bases, leaving 12 bases between them. This CDR3 is built from 14 residues. The CDR3 nucleotides are TGTGCCAGCAGGGGCAGGGTGAATGGAAACACCATATATTTT. This sequence encodes CASRGRVNGNTIYF.

The CDR3, as DNA: TGTGCCTCGGGGACTAGCGGTCGGAGGAATGAGCAGTTCTTC. It encodes CASGTSGRRNEQFF. V is TRBV4-2 and J is TRBJ2-1; 11 bases agree with TRBD2. Germline V CDR1 and CDR2: LGHNA, YNFKEQ. This CDR3 has 14 amino acids. V was pared by 11 bases and J by 7 bases, with 10 bases of the junction left unmatched.

Only a few counts were recorded for this clone. This rearrangement joins TRBV11-2 to TRBJ2-7; TRBD2 agrees at 8 bases. Germline lookup yields CDR1 SGHAT and CDR2 FQNNGV. V trimming: 0 bases; J trimming: 11 bases; junction bases outside the gene matches: 12. This CDR3 has 15 amino acids. The CDR3 nucleotides are TGTGCCAGCAGCTTAGATCCGGGGGGGGCAGGAATGAAGTACTTC. It translates to CASSLDPGGAGMKYF. Using reference TRBV11-2 and TRBJ2-7 for the parts outside the CDR3, the full variable domain is EAGVAQSPRYKIIEKRQSVAFWCNPISGHATLYWYQQILGQGPKLLIQFQNNGVVDDSQLPKDRFSAERLKGVDSTLKIQPAKLEDSAVYLCASSLDPGGAGMKYFGPGTRLTVT.

This CDR3 is CSVASNTEAFF. CDR3 nucleotide sequence: TGCAGCGTTGCATCGAACACTGAAGCTTTCTTT. The chain links TRBV29-1 to TRBJ1-1, with D unclear. This CDR3 region has 11 residues. The germline V gene encodes CDR1 SQVTM and CDR2 ANQGSEA. Trimming left V 4 bases short and J 1 base short, with 4 bases between.

This clone was counted between two and nine times. The sample contains more than one DNA sequence encoding this CDR3. The rearrangement joins TRBV7-2 to TRBJ1-4; D ambiguous. Germline CDR1 reads SGHTA; CDR2 reads FQGNSA. The V end lost 1 base, the J end lost 4 bases, and 4 bases lay between the germline ends. The CDR3 runs 13 residues. The CDR3 DNA reads as TGTGCCAGCAGCTTAGAGCTTAATGAAAAACTGTTTTTT. This codes for CASSLELNEKLFF.

The chain employs TRBV7-3 and TRBJ1-1; no definite D call. Germline values: CDR1 SGHTA, CDR2 FQGTGA. The CDR3 totals 13 residues. V lost 5 bases and J 1 base, leaving 8 bases between the germline ends. CDR3 residues: CASSNDRNTEAFF. DNA of the CDR3: TGTGCCAGCAGCAATGACCGGAACACTGAAGCTTTCTTT. The variable domain in full, completed from reference TRBV7-3 and TRBJ1-1, reads GAGVSQTPSNKVTEKGKYVELRCDPISGHTALYWYRQSLGQGPEFLIYFQGTGAADDSGLPNDRFFAVRPEGSVSTLKIQRTERGDSAVYLCASSNDRNTEAFFGQGTRLTVV.

This chain joins TRBV3-1 (or the pseudogene TRBV3-2) and TRBJ1-2; possible D gene TRBD1, 6 bases. The CDR3 sequence is 14 residues long. CDR1 LGHDT and CDR2 YNNKEL come from the germline V gene (reference sequence). The V and J ends lost 1 base and 5 bases respectively, with 11 bases between them. In nucleotides, the CDR3 is TGTGCCAGCAGCCAAGGTCGGGGGCAGTATGGCTACACCTTC. Its protein product is CASSQGRGQYGYTF.

This clone came up a few times. The gene calls are TRBV7-3 and TRBJ2-5; TRBD1 or TRBD2 may be the D gene (5 bases each). The V gene lost 3 bases and the J gene lost 4 bases, with 15 bases spanning the gap. Germline CDR1 and CDR2: SGHTA and FQGTGA. CDR3 size: 15 residues. The CDR3 is CASSFSVGVGETQYF. The CDR3 nucleotides read TGTGCCAGCAGCTTTAGTGTGGGGGTCGGAGAGACCCAGTACTTC.

This clone turned up a few times. The rearrangement links TRBV10-3 to TRBJ1-6; 10 positions agree with TRBD1. The J segment lost 10 bases and the V segment lost 0 bases, leaving 3 bases of the junction unmatched. The germline gives CDR1 ENHRY, CDR2 SYGVKD. The CDR3 runs to 15 residues. DNA of the CDR3: TGTGCCATCAGTGAGTCAGTGACAGGGGGCTCACCCCTCCACTTT. Translated, it gives CAISESVTGGSPLHF.

The CDR3 reads CATSRVDLTDTQYF. The CDR3 region has the DNA TGTGCCACCAGCAGAGTGGACCTCACAGATACGCAGTATTTT. The chain has TRBV15 and TRBJ2-3; D is uncertain. V lost 1 base, J lost 2 bases, and 7 bases lay in between. Per germline, CDR1 LNHNV and CDR2 YYDKDF (reference sequence). CDR3 length equals 14 residues.

V and J are TRBV7-9 and TRBJ1-1; tentative D call: TRBD1 (5 bases). This CDR3 has 15 residues. The V gene lost 1 base and the J gene lost 1 base, with 10 bases spanning the gap. Germline V gene sequence: CDR1 SEHNR, CDR2 FQNEAQ (reference sequence). The CDR3 DNA sequence: TGTGCCAGCAGCTTAGGTGGTAGGGGGAACACTGAAGCTTTCTTT. Amino acids: CASSLGGRGNTEAFF. Full variable domain (rest looked up from reference TRBV7-9 and TRBJ1-1): DTGVSQNPRHKITKRGQNVTFRCDPISEHNRLYWYRQTLGQGPEFLTYFQNEAQLEKSRLLSDRFSAERPKGSFSTLEIQRTEQGDSAMYLCASSLGGRGNTEAFFGQGTRLTVV.

The chain is built from TRBV4-1 and TRBJ2-7, with 14 bases that match TRBD2. Germline V CDR1 and CDR2: MGHRA, YSYEKL. This CDR3 region has 18 residues. J was trimmed by 5 bases and V by 3 bases; bases with no gene match: 12. The CDR3 sequence: CASSQGGLAGDGRHEQYF. The CDR3 coding sequence is TGCGCCAGCAGCCAGGGGGGACTAGCGGGAGATGGGCGGCACGAGCAGTACTTC.

This clone was picked up a small number of times. V gene TRBV5-8 combines with J gene TRBJ2-7; possibly TRBD1 for D (5 bases). The CDR3 is made up of 15 amino acids. V was clipped by 2 bases and J by 2 bases, with 14 bases between them. Germline CDR1 is SGHTS and CDR2 is YDEGEE. CDR3: CASSLHRIQAYEQYF. The DNA for the CDR3 is TGTGCCAGCAGCTTACACCGGATACAGGCCTACGAGCAGTACTTC.

The CDR3 sequence: CASSQERGQPQHF. The CDR3 coding sequence is TGCGCCAGCAGCCAAGAGCGCGGTCAGCCCCAGCATTTT. This chain uses TRBV4-3 with TRBJ1-5; D not certain. Germline-derived CDR1 and CDR2 are LGHNA and YSLEER. V lost 0 bases to trimming and J lost 6 bases, with 6 bases between them. This CDR3 is built from 13 residues.

V and J are TRBV6-5 and TRBJ2-3; 11 bases are shared with TRBD2. Per germline, CDR1 MNHEY and CDR2 SVGAGI. V lost 6 bases, J lost 6 bases, and 2 bases stayed unmatched. The CDR3 totals 13 residues. This chain's CDR3 is CASRPSGRDTQYF. The CDR3 DNA sequence: TGTGCCAGCAGGCCTAGCGGGAGGGATACGCAGTATTTT.

V usage is TRBV7-9 and J usage is TRBJ1-6; possibly TRBD1 for D (5 bases). The length of the CDR3 is 17 residues. Germline V gene data show CDR1 as SEHNR and CDR2 as FQNEAQ (reference sequence). Trimming cost V 1 base and J 10 bases, with 20 bases left between them. The DNA for the CDR3 is TGTGCCAGCAGCTTAGTGGGGGTGAGCTCAGGAGGCTCACCCCTCCACTTT. This translates into CASSLVGVSSGGSPLHF. Drawing the rest from reference TRBV7-9 and TRBJ1-6, the complete variable domain is DTGVSQNPRHKITKRGQNVTFRCDPISEHNRLYWYRQTLGQGPEFLTYFQNEAQLEKSRLLSDRFSAERPKGSFSTLEIQRTEQGDSAMYLCASSLVGVSSGGSPLHFGNGTRLTVT.

The chain recombines TRBV30 with TRBJ1-1; D ambiguous. The CDR3 has 11 residues. The germline V gene has CDR1 GTSNPN and CDR2 SVGIG (reference sequence). V was clipped by 2 bases and J by 10 bases, with 11 bases between them. CDR3 residues: CAWSPDWLAFF. In DNA, the CDR3 is TGTGCCTGGAGTCCCGACTGGCTAGCTTTCTTT.

The chain is built from TRBV7-9 and TRBJ1-1; D remains ambiguous. Germline loops: CDR1 SEHNR, CDR2 FQNEAQ (reference sequence). The CDR3 has 14 amino acids. Trimming pared 1 base from V and 0 bases from J, leaving 6 bases between. CDR3 loop: CASSLGGLNTEAFF. The CDR3 nucleotides are TGTGCCAGCAGCTTAGGCGGCTTGAACACTGAAGCTTTCTTT.

This clone has just one count. The rearrangement uses TRBV3-1 (or the pseudogene TRBV3-2) and TRBJ2-1; D assignment may be TRBD1 or TRBD2 (5 bases each). Looked up from germline, CDR1 is LGHDT and CDR2 is YNNKEL (reference sequence). CDR3 length: 16 residues. Trimming took 0 bases from V and 0 from J, leaving 9 bases between them. The CDR3 is CASSQDKGSSYNEQFF. For the CDR3, the DNA is TGTGCCAGCAGCCAAGATAAGGGGAGCTCCTACAATGAGCAGTTCTTC.

This chain connects TRBV7-2 to TRBJ2-1; D possibly corresponds to TRBD1 (5 bases). The CDR3 covers 14 residues. The germline V gene has CDR1 SGHTA and CDR2 FQGNSA. The V end was cut by 0 bases, the J end by 15 bases, with 18 bases between. CDR3 nucleotides: TGTGCCAGCAGCTTAGCGGGGCGGTCCCCAGCAGGGTTCTTC. Translated, it gives CASSLAGRSPAGFF.

This rearrangement joins TRBV5-1 to TRBJ1-2, with D tentatively TRBD1 (6 bases). CDR3 length equals 15 residues. In germline, CDR1 is SGHRS, CDR2 YFSETQ. The V end was cut by 2 bases, the J end by 8 bases, with 19 bases between. The CDR3 loop reads CASSFQPGQAEGYTF. The CDR3 DNA follows: TGCGCCAGCAGCTTTCAGCCGGGACAAGCGGAAGGCTACACCTTC.